This record covers a single T cell receptor (beta chain). Its antigen is unknown. These data are taken from a study of Ad26.COV2.S vaccination and SARS-CoV-2 variants. Across the whole study: Into the muscle, Ad26.COV2.S was dosed once or twice, 56 days apart. Regarding the study as a whole: Higher spike-specific TCR breadth was found in vaccine recipients than in placebo recipients.

The V segment lost 1 base and the J segment 8 bases; nucleotides outside the gene matches: 10. This CDR3 contains 16 residues. In germline, CDR1 is SGHTA, CDR2 FQGNSA. Regarding treatment: some 20 received Ad26.COV2.S at low or high dose, single or two shots; several received placebo; per-sample allocation not given. Day 63 after the first injection of vaccine or placebo was the sampling time. At a Boston site, the person donating was an adult of 18-55 years. TCRdb's table, derived via immunoSEQ multiplex PCR, lists solely in-frame clones and lacks some. The sample has 300,000 to 400,000 clones; over 75% are singletons.

The chain has TRBV7-2 and TRBJ2-4, with 8 bases identical to TRBD2. The sequencing here drew on peripheral blood, taken in a trial of Ad26.COV2.S vaccine versus placebo. The origin of this receptor is a person between 18 and 65 years old who received the Ad26.COV2.S COVID-19 vaccine or a placebo. CDR3: CASSLGVSGVWDIQYF. CDR3 in DNA: TGTGCCAGCAGCTTAGGGGTTAGCGGGGTGTGGGACATTCAGTACTTC.